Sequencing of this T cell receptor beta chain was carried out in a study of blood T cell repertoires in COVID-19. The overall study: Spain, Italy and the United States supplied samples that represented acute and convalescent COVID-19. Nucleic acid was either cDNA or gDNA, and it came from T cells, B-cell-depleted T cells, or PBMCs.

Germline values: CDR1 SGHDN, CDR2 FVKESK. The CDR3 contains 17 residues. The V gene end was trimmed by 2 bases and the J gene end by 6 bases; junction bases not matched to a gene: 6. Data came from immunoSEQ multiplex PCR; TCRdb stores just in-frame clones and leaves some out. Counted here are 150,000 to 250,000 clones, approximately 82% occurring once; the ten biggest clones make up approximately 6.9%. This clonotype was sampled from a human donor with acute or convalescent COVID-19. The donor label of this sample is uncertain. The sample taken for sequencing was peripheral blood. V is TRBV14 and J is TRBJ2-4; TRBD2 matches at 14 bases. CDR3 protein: CASSQTSGLAGVNIQYF. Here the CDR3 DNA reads TGTGCCAGCAGCCAAACCTCGGGACTAGCGGGAGTAAACATTCAGTACTTC.